This is a list of T cell receptor beta chains from one sample in a study of vaccination and CD4 T cells after COVID-19. Using its own MiXCR run on the PCR reads, TCRdb lists one record per CDR3 protein. Of about 19,000 distinct CDR3 sequences listed, around 68% are singletons. The starting material was CD4+ T cells from blood, obtained before SARS-CoV-2 vaccination. The source is a human donor who had recovered from COVID-19. The conserved cysteine and the conserved F or W are not part of the CDR3 here. The order of the fields is CDR3 protein, CDR3 length, V gene.

ASTSRSGELF 10 TRBV2
ASSLSGRQFDEQY 13 TRBV5-1
SARDASGLSYEQY 13 TRBV20-1
ASSDTPGLAGGDTQY 15 TRBV10-1
ASTQELAVIQETQY 14 TRBV6-2/TRBV6-3
ASKTGPARGNQPQH 14 TRBV19
ASSFTRDYGYT 11 TRBV2
ASGRPNTEAF 10 TRBV12-3/TRBV12-4
ASSRYPVGGPNTGELF 16 TRBV7-3
ASSTPGQAPHEQY 13 TRBV27
ASSLTSGLNTGELF 14 TRBV7-6
SASSGAPNTQY 11 TRBV20-1
ASSADQNSNQPQH 13 TRBV2
SARLGTSGTDTQY 13 TRBV20-1
ASSPSGADSPLH 12 TRBV18
ASSEDNNEQF 10 TRBV2
ASSLFRDVSAV 11 TRBV7-3
ASKGTALGNTIY 12 TRBV7-6
SAGLADYTGELF 12 TRBV20-1
SANQGASWSYNEQF 14 TRBV20-1
ASSPRTSGSVQTQY 14 TRBV18
ASRGTSDPTSNEQF 14 TRBV19
ASSLPGQGTTEAF 13 TRBV28
AIRMNRDADTQC 12 TRBV10-3
SASDSPLASGETQY 14 TRBV20-1
ASNTPGGRSGELF 13 TRBV4-1
ASSLPDRVETQY 12 TRBV7-2
SAGRDRGLNTGELF 14 TRBV20-1
ATSDSGQGGGAQY 13 TRBV24-1
ASSAAGVNEQY 11 TRBV6-1
ASSLAGGNTGELF 13 TRBV5-6
ASSPGEDNYGYT 12 TRBV18
ASNEGRETQY 10 TRBV2
ASRTSGLTYEQY 12 TRBV6-1
ASNRGPNTEAF 11 TRBV12-3/TRBV12-4
ASAKTGSMQPQH 12 TRBV7-2
ASSLSSGLVSTDTQY 15 TRBV11-2
SASQTNSPLH 10 TRBV20-1
ASSYTGRPLNTEAF 14 TRBV6-5
ASSPSGRGRGTEAF 14 TRBV18
ASRHGLAGDTDTQY 14 TRBV7-9
SARPSGGSGIYTDTQY 16 TRBV20-1
ASGFFGTEAF 10 TRBV6-1
ATSEEGARGYT 11 TRBV15
ASSEAGTVNTEAF 13 TRBV25-1
SARLDRATEAF 11 TRBV20-1
ASSLTRAATEAF 12 TRBV7-2
SAEPGLAGGSYNEQF 15 TRBV20-1
ASRQGQGNQPQH 12 TRBV7-8
ASTPRQGIGTTNYGYT 16 TRBV28
ASSLGTGRLYEQY 13 TRBV5-1